This T cell receptor (beta chain) appears in the sequencing data of a study of T-cell memory formation after mild COVID-19. This clonotype was detected ten times or more. What it recognizes is unknown. The authors produced TCR alpha and TCR beta cDNA libraries with sample barcodes and UMIs by 5'RACE using constant-segment primers. TCRdb re-called the 5' RACE reads with MiXCR, one entry per CDR3 protein. The table has 200,000 or so distinct CDR3 sequences, just over 9.5% seen once. General study findings and limits: The appearance of some responding clones in pre-infection memory suggested that cross-reactive memory joined. Mostly located in CM and EM were contracting CD4+ clones, with contracting CD8+ clones located in EMRA.

Germline CDR1 SGHRS, CDR2 YFSETQ. This CDR3 has 15 residues. Trimming shortened V by 0 bases and J by 2 bases, and 11 bases separated the two germline ends. The sequenced material came from PBMCs or a T cell subset sorted from them (not recorded which). The TCR comes from a man between 18 and 29 years old who had mild COVID-19 (a few samples of this study predate the infection). Cell type and time point are not known. The chain employs TRBV5-1 and TRBJ2-5; the D is unclear. The CDR3 region has the DNA TGCGCCAGCAGCTTGGGGCCGGCGGTACAAGAGACCCAGTACTTC. It is translated as CASSLGPAVQETQYF. The full variable domain, with the rest looked up from reference TRBV5-1 and TRBJ2-5, is KAGVTQTPRYLIKTRGQQVTLSCSPISGHRSVSWYQQTPGQGLQFLFEYFSETQRNKGNFPGRFSGRQFSNSRSEMNVSTLELGDSALYLCASSLGPAVQETQYFGPGTRLLVL.